This T cell receptor (beta chain) was documented in a study of PD-1 blockade in classical Hodgkin lymphoma. Study at large: Patients received nivolumab 3 mg/kg intravenously every 2 weeks.

Each of the patients experienced relapse following autologous stem cell transplantation, and their brentuximab vedotin exposure differed. Patients showed best responses of complete response, partial response or progressive disease. Study-level findings and limits: When set against healthy donors, newly diagnosed patients were reported to show lower baseline TCR diversity. Those patients who began receiving nivolumab less than 1 year after ASCT had lower diversity, and they were excluded.

Comments on this clone: The antigen remains unidentified.

TCRdb keeps only in-frame clones here, not all; method: immunoSEQ multiplex PCR. The data contain more than 140,000 clones, 78% of them singletons. The clonotype originates from a human donor with classical Hodgkin lymphoma. The sample here was peripheral blood mononuclear cells (PBMCs), taken before the second cycle of nivolumab.

CDR3 region: CASLTSQGGWTEAFF. The CDR3 DNA sequence: TGTGCCAGTTTAACCTCGCAGGGTGGTTGGACTGAAGCTTTCTTT. The V gene is TRBV28, the J gene TRBJ1-1, with TRBD1 as a possible D gene (5 bases). CDR1 and CDR2 (germline): MDHEN, SYDVKM. Trimming pared 9 bases from V and 5 bases from J, leaving 22 bases between. The CDR3 length is 15 residues.